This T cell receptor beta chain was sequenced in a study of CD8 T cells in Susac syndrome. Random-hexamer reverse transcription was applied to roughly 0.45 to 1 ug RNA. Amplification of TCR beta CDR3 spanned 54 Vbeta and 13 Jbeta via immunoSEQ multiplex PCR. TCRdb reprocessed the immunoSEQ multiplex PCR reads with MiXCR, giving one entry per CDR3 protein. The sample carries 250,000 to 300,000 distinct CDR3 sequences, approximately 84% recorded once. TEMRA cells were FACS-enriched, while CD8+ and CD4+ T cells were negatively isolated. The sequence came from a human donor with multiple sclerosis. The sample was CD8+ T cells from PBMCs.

The CDR3 sequence is CASSLIVRIHGYTF. DNA for the CDR3: TGTGCCAGCAGCTTAATCGTCAGGATACATGGCTACACCTTC. The chain has TRBV7-9 and TRBJ1-2; no definite D call. Trimming took off 2 bases at V and 6 bases at J, with 13 bases between the two ends. Germline V lookup: CDR1 SEHNR, CDR2 FQNEAQ (reference sequence). The length of the CDR3 is 14 residues.